Listed below are T cell receptor beta chains from one sample, sequenced in a study of T cell responses to AZD1222 COVID-19 vaccine. Repertoires were generated with immunoSEQ multiplex PCR, while TCRdb's copy carries only in-frame clones and drops some. The sample has about 92,000 clones, around 84% seen once; the top ten hold approximately 10%. Here the sequenced sample was peripheral blood, taken on day 0 of AZD1222 vaccination. The receptors here all came from an adult in good health. Both conserved end residues are part of each CDR3. A D gene is named only where the DNA matches it firmly. For some rows the clone size is stated as once, few or many, or as a class when expanded; others skip it.

clone size	V gene	J gene	D gene	CDR3 protein	CDR3 DNA
.	TRBV5-1	TRBJ1-1	TRBD1	CASSLGQGWEAFF	TGCGCCAGCAGCTTGGGACAGGGGTGGGAAGCTTTCTTT
.	TRBV5-5	TRBJ2-7	TRBD2	CASSLGTSGSTSEQYF	TGTGCCAGCAGCTTGGGGACTAGCGGGAGTACTTCCGAGCAGTACTTC
.	TRBV9	TRBJ1-1	.	CASGRQPNMNTEAFF	TGTGCCAGCGGTCGACAGCCAAATATGAACACTGAAGCTTTCTTT
.	TRBV6-5	TRBJ1-2	.	CASTPAPDYGYTF	TGTGCCAGCACTCCAGCCCCTGACTATGGCTACACCTTC
.	TRBV4-1	TRBJ2-1	TRBD2	CASSQPETSGSNEQFF	TGCGCCAGCAGCCAGCCGGAGACTAGCGGGAGCAATGAGCAGTTCTTC
once	TRBV19	TRBJ1-4	.	CASSLTGGEEKLFF	TGTGCCAGTAGTTTAACAGGTGGAGAGGAAAAACTGTTTTTT
.	TRBV6-1	TRBJ1-1	TRBD1	CASSDLGQGDTEAFF	TGTGCCAGCAGTGACCTCGGACAGGGGGACACTGAAGCTTTCTTT
.	TRBV30	TRBJ2-3	.	CAWSPGSDTQYF	TGTGCCTGGAGCCCTGGGTCAGATACGCAGTATTTT
few	TRBV2	TRBJ1-3	.	CASAGSSGNTIYF	TGTGCCAGCGCAGGCAGCTCTGGAAACACCATATATTTT
.	TRBV14	TRBJ2-7	TRBD1	CASSRDRAYEQYF	TGTGCCAGCAGCCGGGACAGGGCCTACGAGCAGTACTTC
.	TRBV2	TRBJ1-4	.	CASSILLGPGNEKLFF	TGTGCCAGCAGTATCCTCTTGGGACCGGGGAATGAAAAACTGTTTTTT
.	TRBV28	TRBJ1-5	.	CASRGGNQPQHF	TGTGCCAGCAGGGGGGGGAACCAGCCCCAGCATTTT
.	TRBV18	TRBJ2-1	TRBD2	CASSHYSGGESNEQFF	TGTGCCAGCTCGCATTACAGCGGGGGGGAGTCGAATGAGCAGTTCTTC
.	TRBV3-1/TRBV3-2	TRBJ2-1	TRBD1	CASSQDPTGTGVGEQFF	TGTGCCAGCAGCCAAGACCCCACCGGGACAGGGGTAGGTGAGCAGTTCTTC
many	TRBV4-2	TRBJ2-7	TRBD2	CASSQGAGREGEQYF	TGTGCCAGCAGCCAAGGTGCCGGCAGGGAGGGAGAGCAGTACTTC
.	TRBV30	TRBJ1-5	.	CAWSVQDDQPQHF	TGTGCCTGGAGTGTCCAGGATGATCAGCCCCAGCATTTT
.	TRBV7-2	TRBJ2-1	.	CASSPSGAVYNEQFF	TGTGCCAGCAGCCCCTCCGGCGCCGTCTACAATGAGCAGTTCTTC
.	TRBV5-4	TRBJ2-5	TRBD2	CASSLAGLETQYF	TGTGCCAGCAGCCTAGCGGGATTGGAGACCCAGTACTTC
.	TRBV25-1	TRBJ1-5	.	CASDQDQPQHF	TGTGCCAGTGACCAGGATCAGCCCCAGCATTTT
.	TRBV18	TRBJ1-1	TRBD1	CASSPGQGAEAFF	TGTGCCAGCTCACCGGGACAGGGGGCTGAAGCTTTCTTT
.	TRBV6-2/TRBV6-3	TRBJ2-7	.	CASSYSLGPTRDEQYF	TGTGCCAGCAGTTACTCTCTGGGCCCGACGCGAGACGAGCAGTACTTC
.	TRBV6-5	TRBJ1-1	.	CASSYLQVARNTEAFF	TGTGCCAGCAGTTACTTGCAGGTGGCACGCAACACTGAAGCTTTCTTT